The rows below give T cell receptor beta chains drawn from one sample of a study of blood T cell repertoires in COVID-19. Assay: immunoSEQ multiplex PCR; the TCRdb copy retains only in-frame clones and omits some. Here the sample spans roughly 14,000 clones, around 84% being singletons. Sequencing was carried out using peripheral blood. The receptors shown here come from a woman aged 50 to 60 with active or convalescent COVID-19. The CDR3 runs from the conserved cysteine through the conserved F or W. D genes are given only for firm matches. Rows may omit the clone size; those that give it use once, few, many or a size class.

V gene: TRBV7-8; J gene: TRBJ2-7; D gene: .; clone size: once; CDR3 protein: CASSLAAGTSYEQYF; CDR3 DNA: TGTGCCAGCAGCTTAGCGGCGGGAACCTCCTACGAGCAGTACTTC
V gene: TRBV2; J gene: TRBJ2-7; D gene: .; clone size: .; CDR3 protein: CASSEGAGVTYEQYF; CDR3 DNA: TGTGCCAGCAGTGAAGGGGCAGGGGTGACGTACGAGCAGTACTTC
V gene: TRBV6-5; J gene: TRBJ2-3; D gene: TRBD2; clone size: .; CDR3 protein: CASSYTTSGSTDTQYF; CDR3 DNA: TGTGCCAGCAGTTACACTACTAGCGGGAGCACAGATACGCAGTATTTT
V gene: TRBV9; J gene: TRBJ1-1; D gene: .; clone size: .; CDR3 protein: CASSSPGGTGTEAFF; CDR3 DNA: TGTGCCAGCAGCTCCCCGGGGGGCACCGGCACTGAAGCTTTCTTT
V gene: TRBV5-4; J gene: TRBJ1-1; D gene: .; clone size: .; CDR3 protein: CASSRGHAEAFF; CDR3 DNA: TGTGCCAGCTCGCGTGGACACGCTGAAGCTTTCTTT
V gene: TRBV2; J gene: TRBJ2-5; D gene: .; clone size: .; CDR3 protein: CASSEGGDLKTQYF; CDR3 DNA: TGTGCCAGCAGTGAAGGCGGGGATTTGAAGACCCAGTACTTC
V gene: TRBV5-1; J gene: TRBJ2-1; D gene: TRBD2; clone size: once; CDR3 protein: CASSALPGLGLYNEQFF; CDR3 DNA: TGCGCCAGCAGCGCACTTCCGGGACTAGGCCTCTACAATGAGCAGTTCTTC
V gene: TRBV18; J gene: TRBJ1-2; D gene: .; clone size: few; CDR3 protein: CASSPIPGVDYGYTF; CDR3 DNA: TGTGCCAGCTCACCTATCCCAGGGGTGGACTATGGCTACACCTTC
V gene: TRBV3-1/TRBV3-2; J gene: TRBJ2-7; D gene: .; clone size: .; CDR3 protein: CASSLSAGQLYEQYF; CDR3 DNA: TGTGCCAGCAGCCTCTCGGCCGGACAGCTCTACGAGCAGTACTTC
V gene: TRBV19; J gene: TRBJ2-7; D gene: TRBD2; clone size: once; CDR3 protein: CATKLAGQSYEQYF; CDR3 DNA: TGTGCCACCAAACTAGCGGGACAATCCTACGAGCAGTACTTC
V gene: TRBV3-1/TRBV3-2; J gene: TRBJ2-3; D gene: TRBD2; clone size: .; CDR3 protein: CASSQETAGLAGARTDTQYF; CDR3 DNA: TGTGCCAGCAGCCAAGAGACAGCGGGACTAGCGGGGGCCCGCACAGATACGCAGTATTTT